Reported below is one TCR beta chain. The source of the sample is a study of T-cell reconstitution after alpha-beta-depleted transplantation in children. The TCRbeta library incorporated unique molecular identifiers. TCRdb independently ran MiXCR on the PCR reads; one entry per CDR3 protein. The sample lists about 500,000 distinct CDR3 sequences, around a third occurring once. CDR1 SGHRS and CDR2 YFSETQ come from the germline V gene. Trimming removed 0 bases from V and 8 bases from J; junction bases left unmatched: 8. This CDR3 is 15 amino acids long. The input for sequencing was PBMCs from the stem cell graft donor, taken from the stem cell graft. This TCR was sampled from a human donor who donated a stem cell graft to a child with aplastic anemia. The V and J genes are TRBV5-1 and TRBJ2-1, with 7 positions matching TRBD2. CDR3 DNA sequence: TGCGCCAGCAGCTTGGACCAGGGCGGGAGCTATGAGCAGTTCTTC. Translation gives CASSLDQGGSYEQFF.